These T cell receptor beta chains were read from a single sample in a study of blood T cells in healthy people across ages. Each CDR3 protein is one row after TCRdb ran MiXCR on the 5' RACE reads. The sample consists of 1.5 million to 2 million distinct CDR3 sequences, about two fifths of them appearing once. Specimen: blood. These TCRs come from a human donor in good health. Both conserved end residues are part of each CDR3. D genes are given only for firm matches. Clone size is not always given. Where it is, it says once, few, many or a class for expanded clones.

j_call: TRBJ2-3; d_call: NA; clone_size: few; v_call: TRBV11-2; cdr3_nt: TGTGCCAGCAGCTTAGTGAGGAATACGCAGTATTTT; cdr3_aa: CASSLVRNTQYF
j_call: TRBJ1-2; d_call: TRBD1; clone_size: few; v_call: TRBV12-3/TRBV12-4; cdr3_nt: TGTGCCAGCAGCCCGACAGGGGGCGTGAATGGCTACACCTTC; cdr3_aa: CASSPTGGVNGYTF
j_call: TRBJ1-1; d_call: NA; clone_size: NA; v_call: TRBV7-2; cdr3_nt: TGTGCCAGCAAGCGGCCGATGAACACTGAAGCTTTCTTT; cdr3_aa: CASKRPMNTEAFF
j_call: TRBJ1-6; d_call: NA; clone_size: few; v_call: TRBV11-3; cdr3_nt: TGTGCCAGCAGCTCAAGACTCAATTCACCCCTCCACTTT; cdr3_aa: CASSSRLNSPLHF
j_call: TRBJ1-4; d_call: NA; clone_size: NA; v_call: TRBV20-1; cdr3_nt: TGCAGTGCTAGAGATCTTGGGTTATCTAATGAAAAACTGTTTTTT; cdr3_aa: CSARDLGLSNEKLFF
j_call: TRBJ2-1; d_call: NA; clone_size: NA; v_call: TRBV5-6; cdr3_nt: TGTGCCAGCAGCTTGGGTGTTTTGGAGGGGTACAATGAGCAGTTCTTC; cdr3_aa: CASSLGVLEGYNEQFF
j_call: TRBJ2-1; d_call: TRBD2; clone_size: NA; v_call: TRBV7-8; cdr3_nt: TGTGCCAGCAGCTTAGGCAGGCTAGCGGGGGTTTACAATGAGCAGTTCTTC; cdr3_aa: CASSLGRLAGVYNEQFF
j_call: TRBJ1-2; d_call: NA; clone_size: NA; v_call: TRBV28; cdr3_nt: TGTGCCACCTTCCAGGCCCCGATGCAGGGCTATGGCTACACCTTC; cdr3_aa: CATFQAPMQGYGYTF
j_call: TRBJ2-1; d_call: NA; clone_size: few; v_call: TRBV5-6; cdr3_nt: TGTGTCAGCAGCTTGGTATCCAATGAGCAGTTCTTC; cdr3_aa: CVSSLVSNEQFF
j_call: TRBJ2-3; d_call: TRBD2; clone_size: few; v_call: TRBV12-3/TRBV12-4; cdr3_nt: TGTGCCAGCAGTCCAGAGCCTAGCGGGGGGCGTCCAGATACGCAGTATTTT; cdr3_aa: CASSPEPSGGRPDTQYF
j_call: TRBJ2-3; d_call: NA; clone_size: few; v_call: TRBV27; cdr3_nt: TGTGCCAGCAGTTTGCAGCGGCCCACAGATACGCAGTATTTT; cdr3_aa: CASSLQRPTDTQYF
j_call: TRBJ2-1; d_call: TRBD2; clone_size: NA; v_call: TRBV7-8; cdr3_nt: TGTGCCAGCAGCTTAGCGTCAGGGAGGGACAATGAGCAGTTCTTC; cdr3_aa: CASSLASGRDNEQFF
j_call: TRBJ2-1; d_call: NA; clone_size: NA; v_call: TRBV3-1; cdr3_nt: TGTGCCAGCAGCAACCCCGGCAAAGGGGTCAATGAGCAGTTCTTC; cdr3_aa: CASSNPGKGVNEQFF
j_call: TRBJ1-2; d_call: NA; clone_size: NA; v_call: TRBV14; cdr3_nt: TGTGCCAGCAGCCCTCTGGCGGGGGTGGGCTATGGCTACACCTTC; cdr3_aa: CASSPLAGVGYGYTF
j_call: TRBJ2-5; d_call: NA; clone_size: once; v_call: TRBV7-2; cdr3_nt: TGTGCCAGCAGCTTATACACAGGGCAAGAGACCCAGTACTTC; cdr3_aa: CASSLYTGQETQYF
j_call: TRBJ2-2; d_call: NA; clone_size: NA; v_call: TRBV29-1; cdr3_nt: TGCAGCGTTGAATCCCCTCTGGGCCCCACCGGGGAGCTGTTTTTT; cdr3_aa: CSVESPLGPTGELFF
j_call: TRBJ2-7; d_call: NA; clone_size: NA; v_call: TRBV6-2/TRBV6-3; cdr3_nt: TGTGCCAGCAGCGATGGGACCGAGCAGTACTTC; cdr3_aa: CASSDGTEQYF
j_call: TRBJ2-7; d_call: NA; clone_size: NA; v_call: TRBV6-1; cdr3_nt: TGTGCCAGCAGTGAGGGGTACTACGAGCAGTACTTC; cdr3_aa: CASSEGYYEQYF
j_call: TRBJ2-5; d_call: NA; clone_size: many; v_call: TRBV5-8; cdr3_nt: TGTGCCAGCAGCTTGAGTATAGGAGAGACCCAGTACTTC; cdr3_aa: CASSLSIGETQYF
j_call: TRBJ1-2; d_call: NA; clone_size: few; v_call: TRBV7-9; cdr3_nt: TGTGCCAGCAGCTTAACAGGGATAAATGGCTACACCTTC; cdr3_aa: CASSLTGINGYTF
j_call: TRBJ2-5; d_call: NA; clone_size: NA; v_call: TRBV7-2; cdr3_nt: TGTGCCAGCAGTGAGGGGGGAGGAAGCCTTCAGACCCAGTACTTC; cdr3_aa: CASSEGGGSLQTQYF
j_call: TRBJ1-6; d_call: NA; clone_size: NA; v_call: TRBV25-1; cdr3_nt: TGTGCCAGCAGCTCCGGGATGGGTAATTCACCCCTCCACTTT; cdr3_aa: CASSSGMGNSPLHF
j_call: TRBJ1-5; d_call: NA; clone_size: few; v_call: TRBV9; cdr3_nt: TGTGCCAGCAGCGTAGGAGGATTGGGAGGGCAGCCCCAGCATTTT; cdr3_aa: CASSVGGLGGQPQHF
j_call: TRBJ2-7; d_call: NA; clone_size: NA; v_call: TRBV6-2/TRBV6-3; cdr3_nt: TGTGCCAGCCGGGTGGAGCCATTCTACGAGCAGTACTTC; cdr3_aa: CASRVEPFYEQYF
j_call: TRBJ1-5; d_call: NA; clone_size: few; v_call: TRBV4-1; cdr3_nt: TGCGCCAGCAGCCAGGGCCCCACGGGGGCTTTTAGCAATCAGCCCCAGCATTTT; cdr3_aa: CASSQGPTGAFSNQPQHF
j_call: TRBJ1-2; d_call: NA; clone_size: NA; v_call: TRBV12-3/TRBV12-4; cdr3_nt: TGTGCCAGCAACTTCGGGCCGAGTTTGGGTCATGGCTACACCTTC; cdr3_aa: CASNFGPSLGHGYTF
j_call: TRBJ2-7; d_call: TRBD1; clone_size: few; v_call: TRBV28; cdr3_nt: TGTGCCAGCAGTTTCAGGGGGCACCAAGGCTACGAGCAGTACTTC; cdr3_aa: CASSFRGHQGYEQYF
j_call: TRBJ1-5; d_call: NA; clone_size: NA; v_call: TRBV7-9; cdr3_nt: TGTGCCAGCAACTTAGGGGGTTATAGCAATCAGCCCCAGCATTTT; cdr3_aa: CASNLGGYSNQPQHF
j_call: TRBJ1-1; d_call: NA; clone_size: NA; v_call: TRBV20-1; cdr3_nt: TGCAGTGCTCACACCCCGACGTGGGACACTGAAGCTTTCTTT; cdr3_aa: CSAHTPTWDTEAFF
j_call: TRBJ2-1; d_call: NA; clone_size: NA; v_call: TRBV6-6; cdr3_nt: TGTGCCAGCAGTTACTCTAGCACGAGCTCCTACAATGAGCAGTTCTTC; cdr3_aa: CASSYSSTSSYNEQFF
j_call: TRBJ2-7; d_call: TRBD1; clone_size: NA; v_call: TRBV29-1; cdr3_nt: TGCAGCGTCAGGACAGGGACGGGGTACGAGCAGTACTTC; cdr3_aa: CSVRTGTGYEQYF
j_call: TRBJ2-5; d_call: TRBD2; clone_size: NA; v_call: TRBV7-2; cdr3_nt: TGTGCCAGCAGCCTAACTAGCGGGGGATACCAAGAGACCCAGTACTTC; cdr3_aa: CASSLTSGGYQETQYF
j_call: TRBJ1-2; d_call: NA; clone_size: NA; v_call: TRBV4-2; cdr3_nt: TGTGCCAGCAGCCAAGCGGGGGCTTTGGATGGCTACACCTTC; cdr3_aa: CASSQAGALDGYTF
j_call: TRBJ2-3; d_call: NA; clone_size: NA; v_call: TRBV7-2; cdr3_nt: TGTGCCAGCACCCTAGGAGGGTTTAGCACAGATACGCAGTATTTT; cdr3_aa: CASTLGGFSTDTQYF
j_call: TRBJ1-4; d_call: TRBD1; clone_size: NA; v_call: TRBV6-6; cdr3_nt: TGTGCCAGCGGCAGGGACAGGAGAGCTACTAATGAAAAACTGTTTTTT; cdr3_aa: CASGRDRRATNEKLFF
j_call: TRBJ2-6; d_call: TRBD1; clone_size: few; v_call: TRBV7-9; cdr3_nt: TGTGCCAGCAACTTTGGGACAGGGAGGGCCAACGTCCTGACTTTC; cdr3_aa: CASNFGTGRANVLTF
j_call: TRBJ2-3; d_call: NA; clone_size: NA; v_call: TRBV6-6; cdr3_nt: TGTGCCAGCAGCTACGACAGAGTTAACACGGATACGCAGTATTTT; cdr3_aa: CASSYDRVNTDTQYF
j_call: TRBJ2-1; d_call: TRBD1; clone_size: NA; v_call: TRBV4-1; cdr3_nt: TGCGCCAGCAGCCGCGGGGACAGGGTACCGAGTGAGCAGTTCTTC; cdr3_aa: CASSRGDRVPSEQFF
j_call: TRBJ1-4; d_call: TRBD1; clone_size: few; v_call: TRBV20-1; cdr3_nt: TGCAGTGCTTCCGACAGGGGCGGGGATGAAAAACTGTTTTTT; cdr3_aa: CSASDRGGDEKLFF
j_call: TRBJ2-7; d_call: NA; clone_size: NA; v_call: TRBV7-2; cdr3_nt: TGTGCCAGCAGCTTAGGGGGGTCCTACGAGCAGTGCTTC; cdr3_aa: CASSLGGSYEQCF
j_call: TRBJ2-1; d_call: NA; clone_size: NA; v_call: TRBV15; cdr3_nt: TGTGCCACCAGCCCCAAAATAGCGGAGGATTACAATGAGCAGTTCTTC; cdr3_aa: CATSPKIAEDYNEQFF
j_call: TRBJ2-5; d_call: NA; clone_size: NA; v_call: TRBV6-5; cdr3_nt: TGTGCCAGCAGTTACTTAAACCCGACAGTCGGACCCGACGCACAGTACTTC; cdr3_aa: CASSYLNPTVGPDAQYF
j_call: TRBJ1-2; d_call: NA; clone_size: NA; v_call: TRBV7-2; cdr3_nt: TGTGCCAGCAGCCCCCTGGGCAGCAGGAACCATGGCTACACCTTC; cdr3_aa: CASSPLGSRNHGYTF
j_call: TRBJ1-5; d_call: NA; clone_size: few; v_call: TRBV7-9; cdr3_nt: TGTGCCAGCAGCCTCCAAGAGCGGCCCCAGCATTTT; cdr3_aa: CASSLQERPQHF
j_call: TRBJ2-7; d_call: NA; clone_size: NA; v_call: TRBV20-1; cdr3_nt: TGCAGTGCTGGAGATTCTGGACGGAACCCCTACGAGCAGTACTTC; cdr3_aa: CSAGDSGRNPYEQYF
j_call: TRBJ2-1; d_call: NA; clone_size: few; v_call: TRBV5-1; cdr3_nt: TGCGCCAGCAGCGATAGGGGTTCCTACAATGAGCAGTTCTTC; cdr3_aa: CASSDRGSYNEQFF
j_call: TRBJ1-2; d_call: NA; clone_size: few; v_call: TRBV10-3; cdr3_nt: TGTGCCATCAGTGAGATCGAGTATGGCTACACCTTC; cdr3_aa: CAISEIEYGYTF
j_call: TRBJ2-7; d_call: NA; clone_size: NA; v_call: TRBV2; cdr3_nt: TGTGCCAGCAGTGAATGGGGGGATTATCACGAGCAGTACTTC; cdr3_aa: CASSEWGDYHEQYF
j_call: TRBJ2-7; d_call: TRBD1; clone_size: NA; v_call: TRBV12-3/TRBV12-4; cdr3_nt: TGTGCCAGCAGTAAAACCGGGACAGGCTGGGTTGACGAGCAGTACTTC; cdr3_aa: CASSKTGTGWVDEQYF
j_call: TRBJ2-7; d_call: TRBD2; clone_size: few; v_call: TRBV15; cdr3_nt: TGTGCCACCAGCAGTTCTCCACCGGGACTAGCGGGGACGGATAATTACGAGCAGTACTTC; cdr3_aa: CATSSSPPGLAGTDNYEQYF
j_call: TRBJ1-4; d_call: NA; clone_size: few; v_call: TRBV18; cdr3_nt: TGTGCCAGCTCACCACCGGGGTTTTATGAAAAACTGTTTTTT; cdr3_aa: CASSPPGFYEKLFF
j_call: TRBJ2-2; d_call: TRBD2; clone_size: NA; v_call: TRBV12-3/TRBV12-4; cdr3_nt: TGTGCCAGCAGTTTCGCACTAGCGGGGTTAAGGGGCACCGGGGAGCTGTTTTTT; cdr3_aa: CASSFALAGLRGTGELFF
j_call: TRBJ1-1; d_call: TRBD1; clone_size: NA; v_call: TRBV11-2; cdr3_nt: TGTGCCAGCAGCATTCAGGGGGCTGATGGCACTGAAGCTTTCTTT; cdr3_aa: CASSIQGADGTEAFF
j_call: TRBJ2-5; d_call: TRBD2; clone_size: NA; v_call: TRBV7-2; cdr3_nt: TGTGCCAGCAGCCCCGGGACTAGCGGGTCGGCACGTGGGACCCAGTACTTC; cdr3_aa: CASSPGTSGSARGTQYF
j_call: TRBJ2-6; d_call: NA; clone_size: NA; v_call: TRBV20-1; cdr3_nt: TGCAGTGCTAGAGATCCGGGCCCTGGGGCCAACGTCCTGACTTTC; cdr3_aa: CSARDPGPGANVLTF
j_call: TRBJ1-2; d_call: NA; clone_size: NA; v_call: TRBV4-3; cdr3_nt: TGCGCCAGCAGCCAAGAAGGCCCGAAACTTGGCTACACCTTC; cdr3_aa: CASSQEGPKLGYTF
j_call: TRBJ2-1; d_call: NA; clone_size: few; v_call: TRBV20-1; cdr3_nt: TGCAGTGCTAGAGGGGGTTTCAACAATGAGCAGTTCTTC; cdr3_aa: CSARGGFNNEQFF
j_call: TRBJ2-5; d_call: TRBD2; clone_size: few; v_call: TRBV4-1; cdr3_nt: TGCGCCAGCAGCCAACTAGCGGGGGTTACAGAGACCCAGTACTTC; cdr3_aa: CASSQLAGVTETQYF
j_call: TRBJ2-1; d_call: TRBD2; clone_size: NA; v_call: TRBV20-1; cdr3_nt: TGCAGTGCTAGAGATCAGGGACTAGCGGGGGGAACCTACAATGAGCAGTTCTTC; cdr3_aa: CSARDQGLAGGTYNEQFF
j_call: TRBJ1-1; d_call: NA; clone_size: NA; v_call: TRBV6-5; cdr3_nt: TGTGCCAGCAGTTATCCAGGGGATTTGAGGACTGAAGCTTTCTTT; cdr3_aa: CASSYPGDLRTEAFF